These T cell receptor beta chains were read from a single sample in a study of blood T cell repertoires in COVID-19. Only in-frame clones appear in the TCRdb table, and some are missing; sequencing was by immunoSEQ multiplex PCR. The table includes roughly 52,000 clones, approximately 88% detected once. Sequencing used peripheral blood. The receptors derive from a human donor in a cohort sampled during active COVID-19. Both conserved end residues are part of each CDR3. D genes are given only for firm matches. Only some rows state a clone size, as once, few, many or a class for expanded clones.

j_call d_call v_call clone_size cdr3_nt cdr3_aa
TRBJ2-2 TRBD2 TRBV12-3/TRBV12-4 - TGTGCCAGCAGAGGACTAGTTAACGGGGAGCTGTTTTTT CASRGLVNGELFF
TRBJ1-6 TRBD1 TRBV28 few TGTGCCAGCAGCCCGGGACAGCGGCTTTTGGGCGCACCCCTCCACTTT CASSPGQRLLGAPLHF
TRBJ2-2 TRBD2 TRBV6-6 - TGTGCCAGCAGCAATAGCGGGGGGACGAACACCGGGGAGCTGTTTTTT CASSNSGGTNTGELFF
TRBJ2-2 - TRBV29-1 - TGCAGCGGCGGGGAAGGAGGGAACGGGGAGCTGTTTTTT CSGGEGGNGELFF
TRBJ1-1 TRBD1 TRBV19 - TGTGCCAGTAGCCAGGGGGCAAGAACTGAAGCTTTCTTT CASSQGARTEAFF
TRBJ2-5 - TRBV29-1 - TGCAGCGTCGAGGGACACCTTCAAGAGACCCAGTACTTC CSVEGHLQETQYF
TRBJ2-2 - TRBV15 - TGTGCCACCAGCAGAGTTCGGGCAGGGGCCACCGGGGAGCTGTTTTTT CATSRVRAGATGELFF
TRBJ1-3 TRBD1 TRBV19 - TGTGCCAGTAGTATTGGGGACAGGGTTTCTGGAAACACCATATATTTT CASSIGDRVSGNTIYF
TRBJ1-1 TRBD1 TRBV6-2/TRBV6-3 - TGTGCCAGCAGCGACAGGGCGGACACTGAAGCTTTCTTT CASSDRADTEAFF
TRBJ2-7 - TRBV6-2/TRBV6-3 - TGTGCCAGCAGTTACACCTACAGTTACGAGCAGTACTTC CASSYTYSYEQYF
TRBJ1-1 - TRBV5-6 once TGTGCCAGCAGCTTGGCCGTTAGGGGATGGGACACTGAAGCTTTCTTT CASSLAVRGWDTEAFF